The 16 T cell receptor beta chains in this list originate from one sample, sequenced in a study of control samples from healthy donors and cancer patients. TCRdb keeps only in-frame clones here, not all; method: immunoSEQ multiplex PCR. Here the sample spans 400,000 to 450,000 clones, around 90% being singletons. Sample: PBMCs. All receptors come from a man aged 40-49 years with head and neck cancer.

The chain employs TRBV7-9 and TRBJ2-3, with D possibly TRBD2 on 5 matching bases. Deletions cut 2 bases from V and 0 bases from J, with 12 bases between. This CDR3 comprises 16 residues. CDR1 SEHNR and CDR2 FQNEAQ come from the germline V gene (reference sequence). The CDR3 here is CASSLQARGSTDTQYF. The DNA for the CDR3 is TGTGCCAGCAGCTTACAGGCCCGAGGGAGCACAGATACGCAGTATTTT.

The chain has TRBV7-2 and TRBJ1-1, with a possible D match to TRBD1 (6 bases). The germline CDR1 and CDR2 sequences are SGHTA and FQGNSA. This CDR3 has 14 amino acids. The ends were cut back, 4 bases at V and 4 bases at J, with 13 bases in the middle. This CDR3 is CASSSQGYLTEAFF. The DNA for the CDR3 is TGTGCCAGCAGCTCGCAGGGGTATCTCACTGAAGCTTTCTTT.

The chain links TRBV28 to TRBJ2-2, with D hard to call. Trimming left V 3 bases short and J 7 bases short, with 3 bases between. Germline CDR1 MDHEN, CDR2 SYDVKM. The CDR3 covers 11 residues. The CDR3 DNA reads as TGTGCCAGCAGTTTCGTCGGGGAGCTGTTTTTT. It codes for CASSFVGELFF. Full variable domain (outside the CDR3, taken from reference TRBV28 and TRBJ2-2): DVKVTQSSRYLVKRTGEKVFLECVQDMDHENMFWYRQDPGLGLRLIYFSYDVKMKEKGDIPEGYSVSREKKERFSLILESASTNQTSMYLCASSFVGELFFGEGSRLTVL.

The genes are TRBV25-1 and TRBJ2-7; D not certain. Germline V lookup: CDR1 MGHDK, CDR2 SYGVNS. V was clipped by 8 bases and J by 2 bases, with 19 bases between them. The CDR3 has 15 residues. Here the CDR3 DNA reads TGTGCCAGCTCTTCTGCCGGGTCAAATCCCTACGAGCAGTACTTC. As protein: CASSSAGSNPYEQYF.

This clone came up once. The chain has TRBV7-2 and TRBJ1-5, with a possible D match to TRBD1 (5 bases). V was cut by 2 bases and J by 3 bases, with 11 bases left in between. The CDR3 runs to 15 residues. CDR1 and CDR2 (germline): SGHTA, FQGNSA. CDR3 sequence: CASSLRDGYNQPQHF. Here the CDR3 DNA reads TGTGCCAGCAGCTTAAGGGACGGATACAATCAGCCCCAGCATTTT.

V and J are TRBV7-2 and TRBJ1-1, with D unclear. Germline V CDR1 and CDR2: SGHTA, FQGNSA. This CDR3 has 13 residues. Trimming cost V 2 bases and J 0 bases, with 4 bases left between them. DNA for the CDR3: TGTGCCAGCAGCTTACAGGTGAACACTGAAGCTTTCTTT. Its translation is CASSLQVNTEAFF.

The V call is TRBV7-2, the J call TRBJ2-7; TRBD2 aligns across 8 bases. Germline assignment: CDR1 SGHTA and CDR2 FQGNSA. CDR3 length equals 17 residues. J lost 0 bases, V lost 3 bases, and 10 bases had no gene match. CDR3 in amino acids: CASSFRASGLHSYEQYF. The DNA of the CDR3 is TGTGCCAGCAGCTTTAGGGCTAGCGGGCTTCACTCCTACGAGCAGTACTTC.

The chain combines TRBV19 with TRBJ2-2; 9 positions agree with TRBD2. Germline-derived CDR1 and CDR2 are LNHDA and SQIVND (reference sequence). V lost 5 bases, J lost 2 bases, and 6 bases stayed unmatched. The CDR3 has 16 amino acids. The DNA for the CDR3 is TGTGCCAGTAGTCTAGGGACTAGCACTAACACCGGGGAGCTGTTTTTT. This translates into CASSLGTSTNTGELFF.

The rearrangement links TRBV18 to TRBJ1-5; 8 positions match TRBD1. The CDR3 runs 16 residues. Germline values: CDR1 KGHSH, CDR2 LQKENI. V was pared by 5 bases and J by 3 bases, with 9 bases of the junction left unmatched. Written as DNA, the CDR3 is TGTGCCAGCTCAATTGGACAGGGAGGACTCAATCAGCCCCAGCATTTT. Its protein product is CASSIGQGGLNQPQHF.

J is TRBJ2-2 and V is TRBV18; 8 bases line up with TRBD1. The CDR3 runs to 15 residues. With V trimmed by 3 bases and J by 2 bases, 2 bases remained unmatched. In germline, CDR1 is KGHSH, CDR2 LQKENI. Here the CDR3 DNA reads TGTGCCAGCTCACCCGACAGGGGAAACACCGGGGAGCTGTTTTTT. Translating gives CASSPDRGNTGELFF.

The rearrangement links TRBV6-5 to TRBJ2-5; D call uncertain. The CDR3 is made up of 11 amino acids. CDR1 and CDR2 (germline): MNHEY, SVGAGI. Between the trimmed V and J ends, which lost 4 bases and 5 bases, there was a span of 5 bases. In nucleotides, the CDR3 is TGTGCCAGCAGTTCGTCGGAGACCCAGTACTTC. Amino acid sequence: CASSSSETQYF.

This clone was counted between two and nine times. The same CDR3 arises from other DNA sequences in this sample as well. The J gene is TRBJ1-1, the V gene TRBV7-3; no firm D call. The CDR3 has 13 amino acids. Per the germline V gene, CDR1 is SGHTA and CDR2 is FQGTGA. Between the trimmed V and J ends, which lost 2 bases and 1 base, there was a span of 5 bases. CDR3 DNA sequence: TGTGCCAGCAGCTTAGAAGGGAACACTGAAGCTTTCTTT. Its translation is CASSLEGNTEAFF.

CDR3 DNA: TGTGCCAGCAGCCAAGGATATGGAATTGGACAGACACAAGAGACCCAGTACTTC. It codes for CASSQGYGIGQTQETQYF. This sequence joins TRBV14 and TRBJ2-5, with D possibly TRBD1 on 6 matching bases. The CDR3 extends over 18 amino acids. Trimming removed 1 base from V and 2 bases from J, with 20 bases in between. Germline CDR1 SGHDN, CDR2 FVKESK.

Only a few counts were recorded for this clone. The J gene is TRBJ1-4, the V gene TRBV5-1, with D possibly TRBD1 on 6 matching bases. V lost 0 bases, J lost 5 bases, and 11 bases lay in between. There are 15 residues in the CDR3. Germline loops: CDR1 SGHRS, CDR2 YFSETQ. CDR3 bases: TGCGCCAGCAGCTTGGGGACAGAAAGAAATGAAAAACTGTTTTTT. It is translated as CASSLGTERNEKLFF.

The V gene is TRBV11-2, the J gene TRBJ2-7; D unresolved. Germline loops: CDR1 SGHAT, CDR2 FQNNGV. The CDR3 has 15 residues. Trimming removed 1 base from V and 0 bases from J, with 10 bases in between. CDR3 amino acids: CASSLGVTSSYEQYF. CDR3 nucleotide sequence: TGTGCCAGCAGCTTAGGTGTAACGAGCTCCTACGAGCAGTACTTC.

The chain has TRBV5-1 and TRBJ2-2; tentative D call: TRBD1 (6 bases). The CDR3 runs to 14 residues. Trimming cost V 6 bases and J 3 bases, with 12 bases left between them. CDR1 and CDR2 (germline): SGHRS, YFSETQ. CDR3 bases: TGCGCCAGCACCAGAGGGGGAGACACCGGGGAGCTGTTTTTT. It yields the protein CASTRGGDTGELFF.